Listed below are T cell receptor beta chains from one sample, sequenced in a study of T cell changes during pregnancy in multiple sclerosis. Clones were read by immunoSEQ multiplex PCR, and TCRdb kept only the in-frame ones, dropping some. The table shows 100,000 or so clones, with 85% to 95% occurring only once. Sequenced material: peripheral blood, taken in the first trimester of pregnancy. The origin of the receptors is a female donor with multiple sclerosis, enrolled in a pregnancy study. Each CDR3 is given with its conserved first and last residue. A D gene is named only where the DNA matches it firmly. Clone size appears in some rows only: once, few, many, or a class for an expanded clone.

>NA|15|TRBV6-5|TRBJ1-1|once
TGTGCCAGCAGAGATCCGGGGCGGGGAATCTTAGAAGCTTTCTTT
CASRDPGRGILEAFF
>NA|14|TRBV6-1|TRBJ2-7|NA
TGTGCCAGCAGTGCCACAGGGTCTGCCTACGAGCAGTACTTC
CASSATGSAYEQYF
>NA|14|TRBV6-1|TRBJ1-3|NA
TGTGCCAGCAGTGTTAAGAGCTCTGGAAACACCATATATTTT
CASSVKSSGNTIYF
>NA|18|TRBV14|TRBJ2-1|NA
TGTGCCAGCAGCCAACTCGGGCTGAGGGGGGGCCCGAACAATGAGCAGTTCTTC
CASSQLGLRGGPNNEQFF
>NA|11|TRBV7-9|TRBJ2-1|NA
TGTGCCAGCACCCCCCGGGGTGAGCAGTTCTTC
CASTPRGEQFF
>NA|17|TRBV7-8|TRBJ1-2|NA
TGTGCCAGCAGCTTAAACAGGGTGGGGATCTGGGTATATGGCTACACCTTC
CASSLNRVGIWVYGYTF
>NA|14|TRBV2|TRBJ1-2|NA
TGTGCCAGAATCGGATCCGACTCTAACTATGGCTACACCTTC
CARIGSDSNYGYTF
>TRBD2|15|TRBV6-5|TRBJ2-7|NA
TGTGCCGCAGGCCGTGCAGCGGGGGACACCTACGAGCAGTACTTC
CAAGRAAGDTYEQYF
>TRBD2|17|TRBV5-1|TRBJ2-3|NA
TGCGCCAGCAGCAAGGGACTAGCGGGGGCCGCCTTGGATACGCAGTATTTT
CASSKGLAGAALDTQYF
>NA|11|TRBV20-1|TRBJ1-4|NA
TGCAGTGCTAGCTCTAGGGAAAAACTGTTTTTT
CSASSREKLFF
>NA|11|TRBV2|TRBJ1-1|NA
TGTGCCAGCAGGGGGGGGGTTGAAGCTTTCTTT
CASRGGVEAFF
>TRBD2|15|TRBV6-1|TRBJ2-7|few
TGTGCCAGCAGTGAACGGCTAGCGGGGGGATACGAGCAGTACTTC
CASSERLAGGYEQYF
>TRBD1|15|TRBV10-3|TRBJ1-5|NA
TGTGCCTCTGCGCGACAGGGGGCTGGCAATCAGCCCCAGCATTTT
CASARQGAGNQPQHF
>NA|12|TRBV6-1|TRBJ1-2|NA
TGTGCCGGTCAGGGGACCCGCTATGGCTACACCTTC
CAGQGTRYGYTF
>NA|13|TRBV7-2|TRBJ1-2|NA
TGTGCCAGCAGCCCATATACGAGTCGAGGCTACACCTTC
CASSPYTSRGYTF
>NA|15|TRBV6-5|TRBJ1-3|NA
TGTGCCAGCAGTTATACCGGAGATTCTGGAAACACCATATATTTT
CASSYTGDSGNTIYF
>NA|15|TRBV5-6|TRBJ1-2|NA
TGTGCCAGCAGCTTGATCATGCCAGGGAGGTATGGCTACACCTTC
CASSLIMPGRYGYTF
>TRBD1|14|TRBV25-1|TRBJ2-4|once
TGTGCCAGCGCTCACCGGGACAGGGTTAACATTCAGTACTTC
CASAHRDRVNIQYF
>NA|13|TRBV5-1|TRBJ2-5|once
TGCGCCAGCAGCTCCGACTACCAAGAGACCCAGTACTTC
CASSSDYQETQYF
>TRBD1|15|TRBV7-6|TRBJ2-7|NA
TGTGCCAGCAGCCCGGCATACAGGGGGTTGGGCGAGCAGTACTTC
CASSPAYRGLGEQYF
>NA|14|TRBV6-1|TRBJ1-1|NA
TGTGCCAGCAGTGATCAGGGTTCGATAACTGAAGCTTTCTTT
CASSDQGSITEAFF
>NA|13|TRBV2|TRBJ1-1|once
TGTGCCAGCAGTGCAGGGGCTAACACTGAAGCTTTCTTT
CASSAGANTEAFF
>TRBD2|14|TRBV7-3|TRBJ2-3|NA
TGTGCCAGCAGCTTCGGGGGGGATGACGATACGCAGTATTTT
CASSFGGDDDTQYF
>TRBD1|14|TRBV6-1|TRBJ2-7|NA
TGTGCCAGCACCGAAGGGACAGGGGGCTACGAGCAGTACTTC
CASTEGTGGYEQYF
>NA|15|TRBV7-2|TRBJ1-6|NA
TGTGCCAGCAGCTTAGACGCAGGGTGGAATTCACCCCTCCACTTT
CASSLDAGWNSPLHF
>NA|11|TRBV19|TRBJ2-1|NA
TGTGCCAGTAGTATATTGAGCGAGCAGTTCTTC
CASSILSEQFF
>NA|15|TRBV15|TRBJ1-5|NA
TGTGCCACCAGCAGAGATAAAGGGGTATGGCAGCCCCAGCATTTT
CATSRDKGVWQPQHF
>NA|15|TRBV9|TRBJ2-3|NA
TGTGCCAGCAGCGTAGTAGAAGGAGACACAGATACGCAGTATTTT
CASSVVEGDTDTQYF
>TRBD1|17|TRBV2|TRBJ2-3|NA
TGTGCCAGCAGTGATTTTATTGCCGGGACAGGGTCAGATACGCAGTATTTT
CASSDFIAGTGSDTQYF
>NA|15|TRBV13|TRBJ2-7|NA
TGTGCCAGCAGCTTAGGGACTAGGTGGCCCTACGAGCAGTACTTC
CASSLGTRWPYEQYF
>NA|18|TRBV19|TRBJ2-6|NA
TGTGCCAGTAGTATAGGTGGTAGTACGGGCTCTGGGGCCAACGTCCTGACTTTC
CASSIGGSTGSGANVLTF